The 29 T cell receptor beta chains given below trace back to one sample, sequenced in a study of blood T cell repertoires in COVID-19 (dated by TCRdb to 2018 to 2021). Libraries came from the immunoSEQ multiplex PCR assay. TCRdb mirrors the immuneACCESS table, restricted to in-frame sequences. Some clones are absent from its copies; in checked studies, under half trace to an unresolved V gene, and the reason for the others is unknown. The sample has approximately 240,000 clones on record, roughly 80% of them singletons. Around 3.6% of the sample goes to the ten largest clones. Source material: peripheral blood. The receptor source for this set is a woman in her thirties or forties with active or convalescent COVID-19.

The genes are TRBV18 and TRBJ1-5; D not certain. V gave up 1 base and J gave up 1 base, with 8 bases separating them. Germline CDR1 reads KGHSH; CDR2 reads LQKENI. The CDR3 is made up of 15 amino acids. The CDR3 sequence is CASSPRTGSNQPQHF. The CDR3 DNA reads as TGTGCCAGCTCACCACGGACGGGGAGCAATCAGCCCCAGCATTTT.

This clone was seen more than once but under ten times. The rearrangement links TRBV5-1 to TRBJ1-1; D may be TRBD1 (5 bases). CDR1 is SGHRS, CDR2 YFSETQ, per germline. This CDR3 comprises 15 residues. The V and J ends lost 5 bases and 1 base respectively, with 15 bases between them. CDR3 DNA sequence: TGCGCCAGCAGAGTAATGGACGGGGGGAACACTGAAGCTTTCTTT. As protein: CASRVMDGGNTEAFF.

The rearrangement joins TRBV24-1 to TRBJ1-5, with 7 bases identical to TRBD1. Germline trimming cut 4 bases from V and 2 bases from J; bases unmatched to any gene: 4. The CDR3 spans 15 residues. From germline, CDR1 is KGHDR and CDR2 SFDVKD. The CDR3 loop is CATSEAGGGNQPQHF. CDR3 nucleotides: TGTGCCACCAGTGAAGCAGGGGGAGGCAATCAGCCCCAGCATTTT.

The sample holds one count of this clone. This chain joins TRBV11-3 and TRBJ2-3, with D perhaps TRBD2 (6 bases). There are 14 residues in the CDR3. Germline V CDR1 and CDR2: SGHNT, YENEEA. Trimming removed 1 base from V and 4 bases from J, with 9 bases in between. The CDR3 reads CASSLGGEADTQYF. In DNA form, the CDR3 reads TGTGCCAGCAGCTTAGGGGGGGAAGCAGATACGCAGTATTTT.

This clone occurred a few times. The chain carries TRBV19 and TRBJ1-6, with 7 bases fitting TRBD1. CDR1 is LNHDA and CDR2 is SQIVND in the germline V gene (reference sequence). The CDR3 runs 17 residues. Trimming removed 6 bases from V and 7 bases from J; junction bases left unmatched: 15. DNA for the CDR3: TGTGCCAGTAGCCCTAACTGGGACAGCCGGGGGAATTCACCCCTCCACTTT. Residues: CASSPNWDSRGNSPLHF. Drawing the rest from reference TRBV19 and TRBJ1-6, the complete variable domain is DGGITQSPKYLFRKEGQNVTLSCEQNLNHDAMYWYRQDPGQGLRLIYYSQIVNDFQKGDIAEGYSVSREKKESFPLTVTSAQKNPTAFYLCASSPNWDSRGNSPLHFGNGTRLTVT.

The chain employs TRBV7-8 and TRBJ1-6; 7 bases align to TRBD1. Looked up from germline, CDR1 is SGHVS and CDR2 is FQNEAQ. Trimming removed 2 bases from V and 4 bases from J; junction bases left unmatched: 2. CDR3 length: 15 amino acids. The CDR3 region has the DNA TGTGCCAGCAGCTTATCGGGACAGTATAATTCACCCCTCCACTTT. Translation: CASSLSGQYNSPLHF. Drawing the rest from reference TRBV7-8 and TRBJ1-6, the complete variable domain is GAGVSQSPRYKVAKRGQDVALRCDPISGHVSLFWYQQALGQGPEFLTYFQNEAQLDKSGLPSDRFFAERPEGSVSTLKIQRTQQEDSAVYLCASSLSGQYNSPLHFGNGTRLTVT.

This chain links TRBV6-6 with TRBJ2-5; no reliable D call. V lost 7 bases and J lost 2, with 11 bases in between. CDR3 length equals 13 residues. Per germline, CDR1 MNHNY and CDR2 SVGAGI (reference sequence). The CDR3 DNA reads TGTGCCAGCACCCGGGTTCGACAAGAGACCCAGTACTTC. Its protein product is CASTRVRQETQYF.

This clone turned up a few times. Other DNA sequences of this sample code for an identical CDR3. V and J are TRBV6-1 and TRBJ1-2; D is unclear. The V gene lost 2 bases and the J gene lost 2 bases, with 9 bases spanning the gap. Germline loops: CDR1 MNHNS, CDR2 SASEGT. CDR3 length: 14 residues. The CDR3 reads CASSETRGNYGYTF. The CDR3 region has the DNA TGTGCCAGCAGTGAAACGCGCGGCAACTATGGCTACACCTTC.

The chain couples TRBV18 to TRBJ1-2; D may be TRBD1 (6 bases). The CDR3 totals 13 residues. The germline V gene encodes CDR1 KGHSH and CDR2 LQKENI. V was trimmed by 6 bases and J by 0 bases, leaving 8 bases between them. This chain's CDR3 is CASSRDTNYGYTF. CDR3 coding DNA: TGTGCCAGCTCCCGGGACACTAACTATGGCTACACCTTC. Variable domain in full (rest from reference TRBV18 and TRBJ1-2): NAGVMQNPRHLVRRRGQEARLRCSPMKGHSHVYWYRQLPEEGLKFMVYLQKENIIDESGMPKERFSAEFPKEGPSILRIQQVVRGDSAAYFCASSRDTNYGYTFGSGTRLTVV.

Only a few counts were recorded for this clone. The chain joins TRBV5-8 to TRBJ2-2, with no clear D. This CDR3 has 13 amino acids. Trimming shortened V by 2 bases and J by 3 bases, and 5 bases separated the two germline ends. The germline V gene has CDR1 SGHTS and CDR2 YDEGEE. Here the CDR3 reads CASSLQYTGELFF. The CDR3 region has the DNA TGTGCCAGCAGCTTACAGTACACCGGGGAGCTGTTTTTT.

The chain carries TRBV7-2 and TRBJ1-2; D gene ambiguous. CDR3 length: 14 amino acids. Trimming took off 1 base at V and 4 bases at J, with 10 bases between the two ends. Germline assignment: CDR1 SGHTA and CDR2 FQGNSA. In DNA form, the CDR3 reads TGTGCCAGCAGCTTAGATTACACAGCCTATGGCTACACCTTC. Its protein is CASSLDYTAYGYTF.

V usage is TRBV2 and J usage is TRBJ1-2, with 10 bases identical to TRBD1. CDR1 and CDR2 (germline): SNHLY, FYNNEI. The CDR3 runs 14 residues. The trim removed 5 bases at V and 8 bases at J, leaving 8 bases unmatched. The CDR3 DNA reads as TGTGCCAGCAGTAGTAGGGACAGGGGCTTGGGCTACACCTTC. Residues: CASSSRDRGLGYTF.

The count of this clone is one. This CDR3 is CASRGTGPGELFF. The CDR3 coding sequence is TGTGCCAGTCGTGGGACAGGCCCCGGGGAGCTGTTTTTT. The chain links TRBV6-5 to TRBJ2-2, with 8 nucleotides matching TRBD1. Germline V gene data show CDR1 as MNHEY and CDR2 as SVGAGI. Unmatched junction bases numbered 6, after V lost 9 bases and J lost 6 bases. The CDR3 is made up of 13 amino acids.

V gene TRBV6-7 combines with J gene TRBJ2-7; D remains unclear. TRBV6-7 is sorted into the ORF group, with uncertain function. The V end lost 4 bases, the J end lost 2 bases, and 18 bases lay between the germline ends. This CDR3 comprises 16 residues. The DNA of the CDR3 is TGTGCCAGCAGTTCCCTTTACTTACCTACTCCCTACGAGCAGTACGTC. Translating it yields CASSSLYLPTPYEQYV.

V gene TRBV7-9 combines with J gene TRBJ2-3; tentative D call: TRBD2 (7 bases). CDR3 length: 16 amino acids. CDR1 is SEHNR, CDR2 FQNEAQ, per germline (reference sequence). V lost 6 bases, J lost 3 bases, and 19 bases lay in between. This CDR3 reads CASSIGGGGLTDTQYF. CDR3 coding DNA: TGTGCCAGCAGTATTGGTGGCGGGGGCTTGACAGATACGCAGTATTTT.

The chain has TRBV6-5 and TRBJ1-2; D call uncertain. V gave up 2 bases and J gave up 1 base, with 11 bases separating them. This CDR3 has 15 residues. The V gene's germline CDR1 is MNHEY and CDR2 SVGAGI. The CDR3 sequence: CASSYQAEFNYGYTF. The CDR3 nucleotides are TGTGCCAGCAGTTACCAGGCCGAGTTTAACTATGGCTACACCTTC.

This clone was observed once. The chain uses TRBV28 and TRBJ1-1, with D tentatively TRBD1 (5 bases). Germline values: CDR1 MDHEN, CDR2 SYDVKM. This CDR3 is built from 13 residues. The CDR3 region has the DNA TGTGCTGGCTCAGGGAAGGGACTTTTGAAAGCTTTCTTT. It is translated as CAGSGKGLLKAFF.

V is TRBV5-1 and J is TRBJ2-5; 8 bases match TRBD2. The J segment lost 5 bases and the V segment lost 7 bases, leaving 13 bases of the junction unmatched. Per germline, CDR1 SGHRS and CDR2 YFSETQ. The CDR3 sequence is 15 residues long. The CDR3 loop is CASLFAGGEGETQYF. DNA for the CDR3: TGCGCCAGCCTCTTCGCGGGGGGCGAAGGGGAGACCCAGTACTTC.

For the CDR3, the DNA is TGTGCCAGCAGTTTAACGGGACAGGGAAACTATGGCTACACCTTC. Its translation: CASSLTGQGNYGYTF. V usage is TRBV28 and J usage is TRBJ1-2, with 9 bases fitting TRBD1. Germline CDR1 and CDR2: MDHEN and SYDVKM. The CDR3 extends over 15 amino acids. J gave up 2 bases and V 2 bases, and 3 bases lay outside the gene matches.

The CDR3 spells CASTSHSGGGGNEQFF. In nucleotides, the CDR3 is TGTGCCAGTACTTCCCATAGCGGGGGAGGTGGTAATGAGCAGTTCTTC. V and J are TRBV19 and TRBJ2-1; 9 positions match TRBD2. Germline V CDR1 and CDR2: LNHDA, SQIVND (reference sequence). Trimming took 7 bases from V and 7 from J; bases not matched to a gene: 14. The CDR3 runs 16 residues.

This clone was recorded a few times. This chain uses TRBV9 with TRBJ1-4; a possible D gene is TRBD1 (6 bases). Trimming took off 3 bases at V and 5 bases at J, with 20 bases between the two ends. This CDR3 is 17 amino acids long. Germline CDR1 reads SGDLS; CDR2 reads YYNGEE. Here the CDR3 DNA reads TGTGCCAGCAGCGAGACCGGGGCGGGGGCCCCAAATGAAAAACTGTTTTTT. It is translated as CASSETGAGAPNEKLFF.

The V call is TRBV15, the J call TRBJ1-2; 9 bases agree with TRBD1. This CDR3 spans 17 amino acids. In germline, CDR1 is LNHNV, CDR2 YYDKDF (reference sequence). The V gene end was trimmed by 0 bases and the J gene end by 7 bases; junction bases not matched to a gene: 12. CDR3 residues: CATSRDLGQGRKAGYTF. The CDR3 nucleotides are TGTGCCACCAGCAGAGATTTGGGACAGGGCCGTAAGGCTGGCTACACCTTC.

The chain is built from TRBV13 and TRBJ2-7; tentative D call: TRBD2 (5 bases). V dropped 2 bases and J dropped 5 bases, with 10 bases sitting between them. There are 13 residues in the CDR3. Germline-derived CDR1 and CDR2 are PRHDT and FYEKMQ (reference sequence). CDR3 sequence (DNA): TGTGCCAGCAGCTTACTCCTCGGGGACGAGCAGTACTTC. Amino acid sequence: CASSLLLGDEQYF.

The chain combines TRBV5-1 with TRBJ2-7, with TRBD1 matching over 7 bases. CDR1 SGHRS and CDR2 YFSETQ come from the germline V gene. V gave up 3 bases and J gave up 2 bases; unmatched junction bases: 2. The CDR3 length is 13 residues. CDR3 sequence (DNA): TGCGCCAGCAGCTCCGGGACAGCCTACGAGCAGTACTTC. Amino acid sequence: CASSSGTAYEQYF.

The chain links TRBV15 to TRBJ1-2; tentatively, D is TRBD1 (6 bases). The length of the CDR3 is 14 residues. Trimming stripped 1 base from V and 8 bases from J, with 14 bases between. In germline, CDR1 is LNHNV, CDR2 YYDKDF (reference sequence). The CDR3 here is CATSRVRGTIGYTF. CDR3 DNA: TGTGCCACCAGCAGAGTACGAGGGACAATCGGCTACACCTTC.

In regard to this clone: The sample holds other DNA sequences that translate to the same CDR3. The chain uses TRBV3-1 (or the pseudogene TRBV3-2) and TRBJ2-1; 10 bases are a match to TRBD2. Germline loops: CDR1 LGHDT, CDR2 YNNKEL (reference sequence). The CDR3 has 15 amino acids. V trimming: 1 base; J trimming: 7 bases; junction bases outside the gene matches: 4. This CDR3 is CASSQASGGGNEQFF. CDR3 sequence (DNA): TGTGCCAGCAGCCAAGCAAGCGGGGGGGGAAATGAGCAGTTCTTC.

This clone was observed a few times. The genes are TRBV24-1 and TRBJ2-2; weak D call: TRBD1 (5 bases). V dropped 4 bases and J dropped 0 bases, with 11 bases sitting between them. CDR3 length: 16 residues. The germline gives CDR1 KGHDR, CDR2 SFDVKD. The CDR3 coding sequence is TGTGCCACCAGTGACCCGACAGTAACGAACACCGGGGAGCTGTTTTTT. This encodes CATSDPTVTNTGELFF.

The rearrangement uses TRBV18 and TRBJ2-2, with TRBD1 identical over 8 bases. The ends lost 2 bases at V and 1 base at J; junction bases unmatched: 0. Germline values: CDR1 KGHSH, CDR2 LQKENI. The CDR3 length is 15 residues. The CDR3 region has the DNA TGTGCCAGCTCACCAGGGACAGGGAACACCGGGGAGCTGTTTTTT. Translation gives CASSPGTGNTGELFF.

The rearrangement joins TRBV27 to TRBJ1-1; TRBD1 might be the D (5 bases). Per germline, CDR1 MNHEY and CDR2 SMNVEV (reference sequence). Between the trimmed V and J ends, which lost 6 bases and 0 bases, there was a span of 11 bases. The CDR3 consists of 14 residues. The CDR3 spells CASRITGLNTEAFF. In DNA form, the CDR3 reads TGTGCCAGCAGAATTACAGGTCTGAACACTGAAGCTTTCTTT.